This T cell receptor beta chain was captured in a study of blood T cell repertoires in COVID-19 (dated by TCRdb to the early 2020s). At the level of the whole study: Collaborator samples came from the United States, Italy and Spain and covered acute and convalescent phases of COVID-19. The samples were drawn from the first 160 participants of the ongoing ImmuneRACE study and from 1,254 subjects provided by 6 global collaborators. Where HLA class I and class II types were available, the types were taken from metadata supplied by the sample provider, not from assay-based typing. The prospective study material was composed of cDNA or gDNA derived from T cells, B-cell-depleted T cells, or PBMCs. Deeply sampled blood TCRbeta repertoires from subjects exposed to, actively infected with, or recovered from COVID-19 were included in the dataset. The sample metadata nearly always contained a de-identified subject ID, COVID-19 status, age in years and sex. A freely available public database, intended as a resource for researchers studying the immune response to SARS-CoV-2, is where the repertoires were released. Results the study describes overall, beyond this receptor: The amount of clinical and demographic metadata varied by source and participant and was provided uncurated.

TCRbeta CDR3 regions were amplified from genomic DNA using the immunoSEQ Assay, a bias-controlled multiplex PCR. On the authors' methods: Nucleated cell counts per sample were estimated from amplification of reference gene primers within the assay. To quantify the absolute abundance of each unique TCRbeta CDR3 rearrangement, sequence reads were collapsed and filtered. For each sample, productive Simpson clonality was calculated by taking the square root of Simpson's diversity index across productive rearrangements. TCRdb re-hosts the immuneACCESS table, in-frame sequences only. Its copies lack some clones; in the studies checked, an unresolved V gene accounts for under half of them, and the cause for the rest is not known. From that table come the V and J calls and clone size; the DNA was used to work out D and trimming. Present in this sample are tens of thousands of clones, about 89% of which were seen just once. The biggest ten clones account for about 3.2% of the sample.

Counted from cysteine to phenylalanine, this CDR3 has 13 amino acids. Just CDR3 DNA is preserved here, 39 bases in frame from base 1. CDR1 and CDR2, looked up from the germline V gene, are SNHLY and FYNNEI. Trimming at the junction amounts to 10 bases on V and 4 bases on J, and the germline ends lie 16 bases apart. Note on this clone: Its antigen remains unidentified. Within one base of it there is no much larger clone, and no base qualities were kept.

Whole blood was collected in K2EDTA tubes by collaborating institutions according to the institutions' own protocols. Collaborator samples were shipped for TCRbeta analysis as frozen whole blood, isolated PBMCs, or DNA extracted from either sample type. This sequence originates from a woman between 65 and 79 years old with acute or convalescent COVID-19. Sequences were obtained from peripheral blood. The rearranged chain carries TRBV2 and TRBJ1-1; matching of 6 bases hints at TRBD1 as the D gene. The CDR3 is CAIPIQQGTEAFF. The sequence in DNA is TGTGCCATCCCAATACAACAGGGCACTGAAGCTTTCTTT.